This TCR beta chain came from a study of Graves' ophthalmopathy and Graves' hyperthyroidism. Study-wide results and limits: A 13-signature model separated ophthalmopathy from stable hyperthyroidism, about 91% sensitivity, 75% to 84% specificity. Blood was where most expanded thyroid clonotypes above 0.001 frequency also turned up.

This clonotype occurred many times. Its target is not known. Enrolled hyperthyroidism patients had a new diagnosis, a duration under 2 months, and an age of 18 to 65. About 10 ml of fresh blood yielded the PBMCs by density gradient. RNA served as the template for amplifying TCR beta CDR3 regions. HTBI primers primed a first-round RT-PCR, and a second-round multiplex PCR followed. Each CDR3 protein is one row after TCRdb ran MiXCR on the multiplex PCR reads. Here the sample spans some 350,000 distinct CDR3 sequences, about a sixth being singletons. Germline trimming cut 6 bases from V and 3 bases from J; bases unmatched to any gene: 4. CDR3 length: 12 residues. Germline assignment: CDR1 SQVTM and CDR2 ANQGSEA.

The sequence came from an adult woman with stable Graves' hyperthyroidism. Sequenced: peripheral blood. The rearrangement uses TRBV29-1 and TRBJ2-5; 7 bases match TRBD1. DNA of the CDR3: TGCAGCGTGGGACAGAATAAAGAGACCCAGTACTTC. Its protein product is CSVGQNKETQYF.